This TCR beta chain was identified during a study of T cells in Graves' hyperthyroidism and ophthalmopathy. Study as a whole: Peripheral blood sampling occurred at initial diagnosis, before any treatment.

Comment on this clonotype: Its antigen remains unknown.

Diagnosis rested on symptoms, serum thyroxine and TRAb, thyroid ultrasound, and orbital computed tomography. RNA transcripts yielded amplified TCR beta CDR3 regions. An initial round of RT-PCR targeting the TCR CDR3 relied on the HTBI primer set. TCRdb re-analysed the multiplex PCR reads in MiXCR, keeping a single row per CDR3 protein. The sample records hundreds of thousands of distinct CDR3 sequences, more than 12% being singletons. Overall study results and limits: From stable hyperthyroidism, ophthalmopathy was separated by a 13 V-J model.

The germline V and J ends were trimmed by 8 bases and 2 bases, with 19 bases remaining between them. CDR3 length: 16 residues. Germline V CDR1 and CDR2: MNHGY, SVAAGI. The clonotype comes from a woman in her 50s with Graves' ophthalmopathy. Material: blood. The chain uses TRBV6-9 and TRBJ2-4, with D perhaps given as TRBD1 or TRBD2 (7 bases each). The CDR3 reads CASSTRGGESKNIQYF. The DNA of the CDR3 is TGTGCCAGCTCTACCAGGGGGGGCGAATCCAAAAACATTCAGTACTTC.